These T cell receptor beta chains were read from a single sample in a study of blood T cell repertoires in COVID-19. Only in-frame clones appear in the TCRdb table, and some are missing; sequencing was by immunoSEQ multiplex PCR. The table includes tens of thousands of clones, about 86% detected once. What was sequenced was peripheral blood. Receptors originate from an elderly woman with COVID-19, enrolled during active disease. Each CDR3 is given with its conserved first and last residue. Fields, in order: clone size, J gene, V gene, D gene, CDR3 DNA, CDR3 protein. D genes are given only for firm matches. Clone size, where shown, is once, few, many, or a class for clones that have expanded.

.,TRBJ2-1,TRBV12-3/TRBV12-4,TRBD1,TGTGCCAGCAGTCAGGGGGCGTACAATGAGCAGTTCTTC,CASSQGAYNEQFF
once,TRBJ2-3,TRBV28,.,TGTGCCAGCAGGGGGACTCACTACACAGATACGCAGTATTTT,CASRGTHYTDTQYF
.,TRBJ1-6,TRBV5-6,.,TGTGCCAGCAGCCAGGGCGGCGGGGTTTATAATTCACCCCTCCACTTT,CASSQGGGVYNSPLHF
.,TRBJ2-4,TRBV27,.,TGTGCCAGCAGTTCGGGACAAGGGGCAAACATTCAGTACTTC,CASSSGQGANIQYF
.,TRBJ1-1,TRBV12-3/TRBV12-4,.,TGTGCCAGCAGTTTTGACGGGAGCACTGAAGCTTTCTTT,CASSFDGSTEAFF
.,TRBJ2-3,TRBV27,TRBD2,TGTGCCAGCAGTTTGGGGTTGAGCACTAGCGGGAGCACCCGGGGTACGCAGTATTTT,CASSLGLSTSGSTRGTQYF
.,TRBJ1-2,TRBV11-2,TRBD1,TGTGCCAGCAGCTCAGGGGGCGAGGGTGGCTACACCTTC,CASSSGGEGGYTF
once,TRBJ2-1,TRBV28,.,TGTGCCAGCAGGATCGGATACAGGGAAACGTACAATGAGCAGTTCTTC,CASRIGYRETYNEQFF
.,TRBJ1-2,TRBV7-2,.,TGTGCCAGCAGCCCAGACACGATCCTCTATGGCTACACCTTC,CASSPDTILYGYTF
.,TRBJ2-1,TRBV7-2,.,TGTGCCAGCAACCGGGACTCCAATGAGCAGTTCTTC,CASNRDSNEQFF
.,TRBJ2-7,TRBV11-3,TRBD1,TGTGCCAGCAGCTTAGGGACAGGGGCCGTGTACGAGCAGTACTTC,CASSLGTGAVYEQYF
few,TRBJ2-1,TRBV6-5,.,TGTGCCAGCAGTTACATAGCAGGGGGGCGCAATGAGCAGTTCTTC,CASSYIAGGRNEQFF
.,TRBJ2-3,TRBV7-2,.,TGTGCCAGCAGCTTGGGGAGTTTTAGCACAGATACGCAGTATTTT,CASSLGSFSTDTQYF
.,TRBJ1-2,TRBV5-1,TRBD1,TGCGCCAGCAGCTTGGTGGACAGGCCTTACACCTTC,CASSLVDRPYTF
.,TRBJ1-1,TRBV6-2/TRBV6-3,.,TGTGCCAGCAGCGACTTTGGTGAAAACACTGAAGCTTTCTTT,CASSDFGENTEAFF
.,TRBJ2-1,TRBV27,TRBD2,TGTGCCAGCAGACCAGGGACTAGCAATGAGCAGTTCTTC,CASRPGTSNEQFF
.,TRBJ2-2,TRBV19,.,TGTGCCAGTAGCACGATGGGGGCAGTCGGGCTGTTTTTT,CASSTMGAVGLFF
few,TRBJ1-2,TRBV27,.,TGTGCCAGCGCATTATTCAGTCATGGCTATAGCGGCTACACCTTC,CASALFSHGYSGYTF
.,TRBJ2-7,TRBV20-1,.,TGCAGTGCCGTTACATATCCCGAGCAGTACTTC,CSAVTYPEQYF
.,TRBJ2-2,TRBV4-1,TRBD1,TGCGCCAGCAGCTTGGACAGGGGGCTGAACACCGGGGAGCTGTTTTTT,CASSLDRGLNTGELFF
.,TRBJ1-5,TRBV11-2,.,TGTGCCAGCAGCTTAGACGGTGGCAATCAGCCCCAGCATTTT,CASSLDGGNQPQHF
.,TRBJ1-1,TRBV6-1,.,TGTGCCAGCAGTGAGAAGGGACAGAACACTGAAGCTTTCTTT,CASSEKGQNTEAFF
.,TRBJ2-3,TRBV3-1/TRBV3-2,.,TGTGCCAGCAGCCAAGTCGGGGGGCTCACAGATACGCAGTATTTT,CASSQVGGLTDTQYF
once,TRBJ2-1,TRBV19,.,TGTGCCAGTAGTATGCGGAGCCTCTCCTACAATGAGCAGTTCTTC,CASSMRSLSYNEQFF